At least ten counts were recorded for the clone carrying this TCR beta chain. This entry belongs to a study of T-cell reconstitution after alpha-beta-depleted transplantation in children. The library targeted TCRbeta and was prepared with unique molecular identifiers. TCRdb called the PCR reads again in MiXCR, with one record for every CDR3 protein. Altogether under 300,000 distinct CDR3 sequences are present, over 9.5% being singletons, with the ten largest covering approximately 5%. Material: PBMCs from the stem cell graft donor, obtained from the stem cell graft. This sequence originates from a human donor who donated a stem cell graft to a child with SCID.

The CDR3 DNA follows: TGCAGCGTGGGCACGGGAGCGCCCGGTACGCAGTATTTT. Its protein product is CSVGTGAPGTQYF. The gene calls are TRBV29-1 and TRBJ2-3; possibly TRBD2 for D (6 bases). Germline CDR1 SQVTM, CDR2 ANQGSEA. CDR3 length: 13 amino acids. Trimming cost V 6 bases and J 8 bases, with 18 bases left between them.